The clone carrying this TCR beta chain has only a few counts. The target antigen is unknown. There were only healthy Caucasians among the donors. This sample is part of a study of identical twins. The study, taken as a whole, reports: The study reached conclusions through statistical analysis that was cross-sectional, not following the same donors. Zero-insertion results could be subject to partial confounding by invariant MAIT and iNKT cells.

Trimming stripped 6 bases from V and 4 bases from J, with 21 bases between. From germline, CDR1 is MNHEY and CDR2 SVGAGI. This CDR3 is 16 amino acids long. From the 5' RACE reads, TCRdb called clonotypes with MiXCR, one entry per CDR3 protein. This table holds around 490,000 distinct CDR3 sequences, approximately 16% found once. The same data also went into a second study, on yellow fever vaccine responses in identical twins.

The sequencing sample was made of CD4+ T cells sorted from blood. V is TRBV6-5 and J is TRBJ1-2; D not resolved. The sequence derives from a woman between 18 and 29 years old in good health. CDR3 bases: TGTGCCAGCAGCTACACCTCGGGTCAAGGGATCTATGGCTACACCTTC. Amino acid sequence: CASSYTSGQGIYGYTF.